Reported below is one T cell receptor (beta chain). Its specificity is not known. Profiling relied on immunoSEQ multiplex PCR, and the TCRdb table lists in-frame clones only, not all of them. The sample consists of about 480,000 clones, approximately 88% of them appearing once. As for treatment: roughly 19 received Ad26.COV2.S at low or high dose, single or two shots; 5 received placebo; per-sample allocation not given. Collection of samples fell on day 63 after the first vaccine or placebo injection. The sample comes from a study of Ad26.COV2.S vaccination and SARS-CoV-2 variants. Background on the study: Ad26.COV2.S given intramuscularly, once or twice 56 days apart. The study's findings and limits: In TCR breadth and depth analyses, total T cell responses may have been underestimated. Similar non-spike TCR breadth was observed in recipients of vaccine and of placebo.

This CDR3 has 14 residues. V was clipped by 0 bases and J by 8 bases, with 13 bases between them. Per germline, CDR1 MNHEY and CDR2 SVGEGT. The receptor was derived from a person aged 18-60 years who received the Ad26.COV2.S COVID-19 vaccine or a placebo. This chain links TRBV6-2 or TRBV6-3 with TRBJ1-2, with D hard to call. Sequenced material: peripheral blood, taken in a trial of Ad26.COV2.S vaccine versus placebo. The CDR3 region has the DNA TGTGCCAGCAGTTACTCGAGAGGATCCGGAGGCTACACCTTC. Its protein product is CASSYSRGSGGYTF.